These T cell receptor beta chains were read from a single sample in a study of cytomegalovirus exposure and HLA in healthy donors. Sequencing used immunoSEQ multiplex PCR; TCRdb keeps in-frame clones, though not all of them. The sample lists roughly 140,000 clones, almost 80% occurring once. Sequenced input: PBMCs. Receptor source: a male donor in good health and CMV-seronegative. Both conserved end residues are part of each CDR3. The order of the fields is V gene, clone size, D gene, J gene, CDR3 DNA, CDR3 protein. D genes are given only for firm matches. The size field is filled for only some rows; it gives once, few, many or a size class.

v_gene: TRBV27
abundance: -
d_gene: -
j_gene: TRBJ2-5
CDR3nt: TGTGCCAGCAGTCCTAATCGGTACCAAGAGACCCAGTACTTC
CDR3aa: CASSPNRYQETQYF

v_gene: TRBV10-3
abundance: -
d_gene: -
j_gene: TRBJ1-2
CDR3nt: TGTGCCATCACCTACTCAGGGACACCGGAGGGCTACACCTTC
CDR3aa: CAITYSGTPEGYTF

v_gene: TRBV5-6
abundance: -
d_gene: TRBD1
j_gene: TRBJ2-3
CDR3nt: TGTGCCAGCAGCCTACAACAGGGGGCGTTCACAGATACGCAGTATTTT
CDR3aa: CASSLQQGAFTDTQYF

v_gene: TRBV7-9
abundance: few
d_gene: TRBD1
j_gene: TRBJ1-2
CDR3nt: TGTGCCAGCCATACAGGGGGCGCGGGTGGCTACACCTTC
CDR3aa: CASHTGGAGGYTF

v_gene: TRBV2
abundance: -
d_gene: TRBD2
j_gene: TRBJ2-2
CDR3nt: TGTGCCAGCAGTACGGTAGCGGGGACGAACACCGGGGAGCTGTTTTTT
CDR3aa: CASSTVAGTNTGELFF

v_gene: TRBV5-1
abundance: -
d_gene: TRBD2
j_gene: TRBJ2-1
CDR3nt: TGCGCCAGCAGCTTGGGGACTAGCGACTACAATGAGCAGTTCTTC
CDR3aa: CASSLGTSDYNEQFF

v_gene: TRBV4-3
abundance: -
d_gene: TRBD2
j_gene: TRBJ2-5
CDR3nt: TGCGCCAGCAGCCAAGGCGAGCGGGGAAGGGGAGAGACCCAGTACTTC
CDR3aa: CASSQGERGRGETQYF

v_gene: TRBV9
abundance: -
d_gene: TRBD2
j_gene: TRBJ2-3
CDR3nt: TGTGCCAGCAGCAGCCGCGGGGGGTTCACAGATACGCAGTATTTT
CDR3aa: CASSSRGGFTDTQYF

v_gene: TRBV19
abundance: few
d_gene: TRBD1
j_gene: TRBJ1-5
CDR3nt: TGTGCCAGTAGTAAGACAGGGGTGTACAGCAATCAGCCCCAGCATTTT
CDR3aa: CASSKTGVYSNQPQHF

v_gene: TRBV25-1
abundance: -
d_gene: -
j_gene: TRBJ1-5
CDR3nt: TGTGCCAGCAGTGAATCAGGGCAGGGCTACAATCAGCCCCAGCATTTT
CDR3aa: CASSESGQGYNQPQHF

v_gene: TRBV5-6
abundance: -
d_gene: -
j_gene: TRBJ1-3
CDR3nt: TGTGCCAGCAGCCAAAGACAAACTGGAAACACCATATATTTT
CDR3aa: CASSQRQTGNTIYF

v_gene: TRBV25-1
abundance: few
d_gene: TRBD1
j_gene: TRBJ1-2
CDR3nt: TGTGCCAGCAGTGACACGCGGGACAGGGCCTATGGCTACACCTTC
CDR3aa: CASSDTRDRAYGYTF

v_gene: TRBV4-3
abundance: -
d_gene: -
j_gene: TRBJ2-7
CDR3nt: TGCGCCAGCAGCCAAGAATGGTGGGCCTACGAGCAGTACTTC
CDR3aa: CASSQEWWAYEQYF

v_gene: TRBV18
abundance: -
d_gene: -
j_gene: TRBJ2-3
CDR3nt: TGTGCCAGCTCACCACTCGGACAGACAGATACGCAGTATTTT
CDR3aa: CASSPLGQTDTQYF

v_gene: TRBV19
abundance: -
d_gene: TRBD1
j_gene: TRBJ2-1
CDR3nt: TGTGCCAGTAAGGACAGGGCCCTCTACAATGAGCAGTTCTTC
CDR3aa: CASKDRALYNEQFF

v_gene: TRBV5-1
abundance: -
d_gene: -
j_gene: TRBJ1-5
CDR3nt: TGCGCCAGCAGCTTGGATGGAGGATATAGCAATCAGCCCCAGCATTTT
CDR3aa: CASSLDGGYSNQPQHF